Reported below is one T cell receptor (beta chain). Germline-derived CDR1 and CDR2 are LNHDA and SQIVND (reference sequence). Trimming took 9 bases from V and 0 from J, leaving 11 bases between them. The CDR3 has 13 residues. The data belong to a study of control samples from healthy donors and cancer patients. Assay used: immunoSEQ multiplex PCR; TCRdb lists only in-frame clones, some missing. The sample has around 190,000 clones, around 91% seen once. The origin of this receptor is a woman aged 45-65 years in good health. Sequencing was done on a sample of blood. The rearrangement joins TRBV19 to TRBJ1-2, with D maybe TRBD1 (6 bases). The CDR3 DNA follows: TGTGCCAGCTCCGGGACAACTAACTATGGCTACACCTTC. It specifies CASSGTTNYGYTF.